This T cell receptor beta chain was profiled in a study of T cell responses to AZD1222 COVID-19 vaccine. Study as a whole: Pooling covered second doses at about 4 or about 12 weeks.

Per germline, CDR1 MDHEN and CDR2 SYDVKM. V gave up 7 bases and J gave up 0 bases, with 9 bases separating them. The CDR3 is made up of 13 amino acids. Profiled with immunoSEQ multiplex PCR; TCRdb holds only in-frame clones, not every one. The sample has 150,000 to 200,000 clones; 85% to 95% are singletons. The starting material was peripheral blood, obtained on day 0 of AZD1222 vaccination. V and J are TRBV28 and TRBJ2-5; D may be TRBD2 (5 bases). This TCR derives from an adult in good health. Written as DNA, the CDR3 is TGTGCCAGCAAGGACGGGAACCAAGAGACCCAGTACTTC. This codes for CASKDGNQETQYF.